What follows are 20 T cell receptor beta chains derived from one specimen sequenced in a study of T cells in localized non-small cell lung cancer. Assay used: immunoSEQ multiplex PCR; TCRdb lists only in-frame clones, some missing. The sample shows approximately 37,000 clones, around 87% of them seen only once. This material consisted of peripheral blood, taken before any cancer treatment. The source of these receptors is a man between 18 and 49 years old with stage I lung adenocarcinoma.

The gene calls are TRBV4-2 and TRBJ2-1, with D possibly being TRBD1 or TRBD2 (6 bases each). This CDR3 has 18 amino acids. Trimming removed 2 bases at V and 2 bases at J, with 19 bases between. From germline, CDR1 is LGHNA and CDR2 YNFKEQ. The CDR3 is CASSQNPPQGRTYNEQFF. As DNA, the CDR3 is TGTGCCAGCAGCCAAAATCCCCCTCAGGGGAGGACCTACAATGAGCAGTTCTTC.

This clone was seen only once. The rearrangement links TRBV27 to TRBJ2-3; D is undetermined. The CDR3 covers 16 residues. The V end lost 1 base, the J end lost 0 bases, and 11 bases lay between the germline ends. Looked up from germline, CDR1 is MNHEY and CDR2 is SMNVEV (reference sequence). CDR3 DNA sequence: TGTGCCAGCAGTTTATTGGGTCGTTCTAGCACAGATACGCAGTATTTT. Translated, it gives CASSLLGRSSTDTQYF.

The chain is built from TRBV27 and TRBJ1-3; D is unclear. Germline-derived CDR1 and CDR2 are MNHEY and SMNVEV (reference sequence). This CDR3 contains 13 residues. V was trimmed by 5 bases and J by 9 bases, leaving 14 bases between them. CDR3 amino acids: CASSPRGRSTIYF. The CDR3 region has the DNA TGTGCCAGCAGTCCCCGCGGGCGCAGCACCATATATTTT.

The genes are TRBV5-6 and TRBJ1-2, with D maybe TRBD1 (6 bases). The germline gives CDR1 SGHDT, CDR2 YYEEEE. The CDR3 loop spans 19 amino acids. Trimming pared 4 bases from V and 5 bases from J, leaving 30 bases between. The CDR3 is CASSPKIALYRELGYGYTF. Written as DNA, the CDR3 is TGTGCCAGCAGCCCAAAAATTGCCCTGTACAGGGAACTGGGGTATGGCTACACCTTC. Together with reference TRBV5-6 and TRBJ1-2, the CDR3 gives the full variable domain: DAGVTQSPTHLIKTRGQQVTLRCSPKSGHDTVSWYQQALGQGPQFIFQYYEEEERQRGNFPDRFSGHQFPNYSSELNVNALLLGDSALYLCASSPKIALYRELGYGYTFGSGTRLTVV.

The chain is built from TRBV19 and TRBJ1-5; D unclear. V dropped 2 bases and J dropped 5 bases, with 7 bases sitting between them. CDR3 length: 13 residues. Germline-derived CDR1 and CDR2 are LNHDA and SQIVND (reference sequence). CDR3 amino acids: CASSINPDQPQHF. Written as DNA, the CDR3 is TGTGCCAGTAGTATAAATCCCGATCAGCCCCAGCATTTT.

The J gene is TRBJ2-5, the V gene TRBV28, with D possibly called TRBD1 or TRBD2 (6 bases each). CDR3 size: 13 residues. Trimming took 7 bases from V and 0 from J, leaving 9 bases between them. CDR1 is MDHEN, CDR2 SYDVKM, per germline. The CDR3 nucleotides are TGTGCCAGCACTGGGGGGCACCAAGAGACCCAGTACTTC. Protein sequence: CASTGGHQETQYF. Combining the CDR3 with reference TRBV28 and TRBJ2-5 gives the whole variable domain DVKVTQSSRYLVKRTGEKVFLECVQDMDHENMFWYRQDPGLGLRLIYFSYDVKMKEKGDIPEGYSVSREKKERFSLILESASTNQTSMYLCASTGGHQETQYFGPGTRLLVL.

J is TRBJ2-2 and V is TRBV7-6; D unresolved. CDR3 length: 16 residues. Germline lookup yields CDR1 SGHVS and CDR2 FNYEAQ. Trimming cost V 7 bases and J 4 bases, with 19 bases left between them. Here the CDR3 reads CASTIIGQIGTGELFF. The CDR3 DNA reads as TGTGCCAGCACCATTATAGGTCAGATCGGCACCGGGGAGCTGTTTTTT.

This chain joins TRBV7-8 and TRBJ1-1; D remains unclear. Germline V gene lookup returns CDR1 SGHVS and CDR2 FQNEAQ. The CDR3 extends over 15 amino acids. With 0 bases removed from V and 2 bases from J, the gap between germline ends came to 10 bases. CDR3 DNA sequence: TGTGCCAGCAGCTTAGCGCGACGGGGTAACACTGAAGCTTTCTTT. Residues: CASSLARRGNTEAFF.

The J gene is TRBJ1-3, the V gene TRBV5-4; 8 bases are a match to TRBD1. With V trimmed by 4 bases and J by 3 bases, 6 bases remained unmatched. Looked up from germline, CDR1 is SGHNT and CDR2 is YYREEE (reference sequence). This CDR3 is 15 amino acids long. This chain's CDR3 is CASSPQGALGNTIYF. Written as DNA, the CDR3 is TGTGCCAGCAGCCCCCAGGGGGCGCTTGGAAACACCATATATTTT.

The chain uses TRBV28 and TRBJ1-1, with D unresolved. The germline gives CDR1 MDHEN, CDR2 SYDVKM. The CDR3 runs 14 residues. The germline V and J ends were trimmed by 1 base and 2 bases, with 8 bases remaining between them. CDR3 sequence reads: CASSLSRSNTEAFF. As DNA, the CDR3 is TGTGCCAGCAGTTTATCCCGGTCTAACACTGAAGCTTTCTTT.

This clone was counted a few times. J is TRBJ1-2 and V is TRBV25-1; TRBD1 matches 7 bases. V was clipped by 5 bases and J by 2 bases; unmatched bases: 5. The CDR3 is made up of 14 amino acids. Germline loops: CDR1 MGHDK, CDR2 SYGVNS. The CDR3 bases are TGTGCCAGCAGTCTGGGACAGATCAACTATGGCTACACCTTC. Amino acid sequence: CASSLGQINYGYTF.

This clone was recorded once. The V gene is TRBV5-4, the J gene TRBJ1-1; maybe TRBD1 (5 bases). Germline V gene sequence: CDR1 SGHNT, CDR2 YYREEE (reference sequence). This CDR3 comprises 17 residues. V was trimmed by 0 bases and J by 1 base, leaving 16 bases between them. The chain's CDR3 is CASSLEYGGYQNTEAFF. CDR3 coding DNA: TGTGCCAGCAGCTTGGAATACGGGGGGTATCAGAACACTGAAGCTTTCTTT.

The rearrangement joins TRBV7-3 to TRBJ2-5; no definite D call. The germline V gene encodes CDR1 SGHTA and CDR2 FQGTGA. This CDR3 is 13 amino acids long. Trimming pared 5 bases from V and 2 bases from J, leaving 9 bases between. CDR3 coding DNA: TGTGCCAGCAGCCAAGTAAGACAAGAGACCCAGTACTTC. Amino acid sequence: CASSQVRQETQYF.

This chain uses TRBV30 with TRBJ1-6; D is possibly TRBD1 (5 bases). Trimming left V 0 bases short and J 9 bases short, with 12 bases between. Germline CDR1 is GTSNPN and CDR2 is SVGIG (reference sequence). The CDR3 consists of 14 residues. This chain's CDR3 is CAWSVGRGGSPLHF. The CDR3 DNA sequence: TGTGCCTGGAGTGTAGGACGGGGGGGTTCACCCCTCCACTTT. Drawing the rest from reference TRBV30 and TRBJ1-6, the complete variable domain is SQTIHQWPATLVQPVGSPLSLECTVEGTSNPNLYWYRQAAGRGLQLLFYSVGIGQISSEVPQNLSASRPQDRQFILSSKKLLLSDSGFYLCAWSVGRGGSPLHFGNGTRLTVT.

This clone was picked up one time. The V call is TRBV11-1, the J call TRBJ1-2; D possibly corresponds to TRBD1 (6 bases). The CDR3 is 12 residues long. V lost 4 bases to trimming and J lost 5 bases, with 8 bases between them. Germline V gene lookup returns CDR1 SGHAT and CDR2 FQDESV (reference sequence). The CDR3: CASSSTGYGYTF. The CDR3 DNA follows: TGTGCCAGCAGCTCCACAGGGTATGGCTACACCTTC.

This clone was seen only once. The chain couples TRBV10-3 to TRBJ1-2; D gene uncertain. Looked up from germline, CDR1 is ENHRY and CDR2 is SYGVKD. V was trimmed by 6 bases and J by 10 bases, leaving 15 bases between them. The CDR3 is 12 amino acids. The CDR3 region is CAISGVGRHYTF. DNA of the CDR3: TGTGCCATCAGCGGCGTAGGCAGGCACTACACCTTC.

The rearrangement joins TRBV7-9 to TRBJ2-7; 8 nucleotides line up with TRBD1. The J segment lost 1 base and the V segment lost 0 bases, leaving 5 bases of the junction unmatched. The CDR3 is 16 amino acids. The germline CDR1 and CDR2 sequences are SEHNR and FQNEAQ (reference sequence). In nucleotides, the CDR3 is TGTGCCAGCAGCTTAGCTTCTGGGACAGGATCCTACGAGCAGTACTTC. Its protein product is CASSLASGTGSYEQYF.

CDR3 nucleotide sequence: TGTGCCAGCAGTTACGGGCAGGGTGCCTATGGCTACACCTTC. Translated, it gives CASSYGQGAYGYTF. The V gene is TRBV6-6, the J gene TRBJ1-2; possibly TRBD1 for D (5 bases). This CDR3 comprises 14 residues. From germline, CDR1 is MNHNY and CDR2 SVGAGI (reference sequence). V was pared by 2 bases and J by 4 bases, with 11 bases between.

The table lists this clone with a few counts. V gene TRBV6-5 combines with J gene TRBJ1-6; the match to TRBD1 covers 7 bases. V was pared by 6 bases and J by 3 bases, with 5 bases of the junction left unmatched. This CDR3 has 15 amino acids. Germline CDR1 MNHEY, CDR2 SVGAGI. For the CDR3, the DNA is TGTGCCAGCAGACGACAGGGCTTCTATAATTCACCCCTCCACTTT. Protein product: CASRRQGFYNSPLHF.

The CDR3 spells CASSADRVGQGAQHF. The CDR3 DNA reads as TGTGCCAGCAGCGCCGACAGGGTGGGGCAAGGGGCCCAGCATTTT. J is TRBJ1-5 and V is TRBV9; 7 bases fit TRBD1. Germline CDR1 is SGDLS and CDR2 is YYNGEE. The CDR3 has 15 amino acids. The V segment lost 3 bases and the J segment 11 bases; nucleotides outside the gene matches: 14.